In this sample, the clone carrying this TCR beta chain turned up a few times. The antigen remains undetermined. The data stem from a study of blood T cells in healthy people across ages. The study, taken as a whole, reports: Age showed a roughly linear inverse relationship with TCR beta diversity per million T cells.

A second about 6 to 11 cycle PCR used barcoded and J-beta primers. Each CDR3 protein is one row after TCRdb ran MiXCR on the 5' RACE reads. The table shows 800,000 to 950,000 distinct CDR3 sequences, with roughly 52% occurring only once. CDR3 length equals 13 residues. V was trimmed by 1 base and J by 5 bases, leaving 9 bases between them. The germline V gene has CDR1 SGHDT and CDR2 YYEEEE. The authors isolated at least 6.5 million PBMCs per sample. Extractions gave at least 5.5 micrograms of total RNA per sample. The rearrangement joins TRBV5-6 to TRBJ2-5; D is unresolved. Sequencing input: blood. This clonotype originated in a man aged 25 to 40 in good health. The CDR3 DNA reads TGTGCCAGCAGCTTGCTCATCAGGGAGACCCAGTACTTC. Protein sequence: CASSLLIRETQYF.